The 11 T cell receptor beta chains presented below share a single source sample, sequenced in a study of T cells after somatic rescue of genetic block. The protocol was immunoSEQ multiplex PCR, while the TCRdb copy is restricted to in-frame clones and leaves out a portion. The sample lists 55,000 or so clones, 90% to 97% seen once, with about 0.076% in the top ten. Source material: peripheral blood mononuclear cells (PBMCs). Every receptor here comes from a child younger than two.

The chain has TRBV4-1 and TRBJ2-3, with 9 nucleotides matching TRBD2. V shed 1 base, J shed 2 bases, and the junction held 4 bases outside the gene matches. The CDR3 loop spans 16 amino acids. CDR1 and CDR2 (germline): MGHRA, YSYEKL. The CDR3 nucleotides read TGCGCCAGCAGCCAAGTGTCTAGCGGGACCACAGATACGCAGTATTTT. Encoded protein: CASSQVSSGTTDTQYF.

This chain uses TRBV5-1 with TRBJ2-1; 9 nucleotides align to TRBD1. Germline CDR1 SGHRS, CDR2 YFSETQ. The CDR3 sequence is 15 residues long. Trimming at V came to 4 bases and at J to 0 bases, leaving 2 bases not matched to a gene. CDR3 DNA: TGCGCCAGCAGCGAGGGACAGGGCTCCTACAATGAGCAGTTCTTC. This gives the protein CASSEGQGSYNEQFF. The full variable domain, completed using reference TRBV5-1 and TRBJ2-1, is KAGVTQTPRYLIKTRGQQVTLSCSPISGHRSVSWYQQTPGQGLQFLFEYFSETQRNKGNFPGRFSGRQFSNSRSEMNVSTLELGDSALYLCASSEGQGSYNEQFFGPGTRLTVL.

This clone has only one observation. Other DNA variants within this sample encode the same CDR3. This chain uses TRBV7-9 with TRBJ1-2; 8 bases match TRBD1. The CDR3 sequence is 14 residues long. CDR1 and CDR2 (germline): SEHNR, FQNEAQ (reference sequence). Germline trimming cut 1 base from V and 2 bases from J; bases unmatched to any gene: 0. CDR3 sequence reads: CASSLGTGNYGYTF. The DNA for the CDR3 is TGTGCCAGCAGCTTAGGGACAGGGAACTATGGCTACACCTTC.

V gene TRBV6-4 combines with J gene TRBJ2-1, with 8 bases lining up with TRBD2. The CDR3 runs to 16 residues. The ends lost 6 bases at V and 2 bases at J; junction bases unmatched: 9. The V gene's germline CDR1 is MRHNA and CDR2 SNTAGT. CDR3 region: CASSARLASTYNEQFF. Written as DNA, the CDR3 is TGTGCCAGCAGCGCCCGACTAGCGTCGACCTACAATGAGCAGTTCTTC.

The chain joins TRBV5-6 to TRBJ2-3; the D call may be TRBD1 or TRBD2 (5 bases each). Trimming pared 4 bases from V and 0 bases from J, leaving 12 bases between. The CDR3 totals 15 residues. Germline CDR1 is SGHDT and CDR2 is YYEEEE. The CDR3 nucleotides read TGTGCCAGCAGCCGTTGGGGACCCAGCACAGATACGCAGTATTTT. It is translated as CASSRWGPSTDTQYF.

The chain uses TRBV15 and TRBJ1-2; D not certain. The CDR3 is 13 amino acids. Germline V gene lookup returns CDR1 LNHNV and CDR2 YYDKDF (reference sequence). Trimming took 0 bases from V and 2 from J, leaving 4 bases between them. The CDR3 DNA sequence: TGTGCCACCAGCAGAGACAAAAACTATGGCTACACCTTC. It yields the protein CATSRDKNYGYTF. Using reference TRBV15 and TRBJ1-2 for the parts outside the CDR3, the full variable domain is DAMVIQNPRYQVTQFGKPVTLSCSQTLNHNVMYWYQQKSSQAPKLLFHYYDKDFNNEADTPDNFQSRRPNTSFCFLDIRSPGLGDTAMYLCATSRDKNYGYTFGSGTRLTVV.

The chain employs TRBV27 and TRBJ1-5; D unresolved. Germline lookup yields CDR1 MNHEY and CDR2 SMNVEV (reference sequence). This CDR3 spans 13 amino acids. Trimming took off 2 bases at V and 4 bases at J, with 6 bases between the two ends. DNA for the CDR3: TGTGCCAGCAGTTTAAGGTATAATCAGCCCCAGCATTTT. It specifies CASSLRYNQPQHF.

CDR3 sequence (DNA): TGCGCCCCACGGGACTCCTACGAGCAGTACTTC. Its protein is CAPRDSYEQYF. V usage is TRBV5-1 and J usage is TRBJ2-7; TRBD2 is a possible D gene (5 bases). This CDR3 spans 11 amino acids. The V and J ends lost 10 bases and 0 bases respectively, with 8 bases between them. Germline V gene lookup returns CDR1 SGHRS and CDR2 YFSETQ. The complete variable domain, with remaining parts taken from reference TRBV5-1 and TRBJ2-7, reads KAGVTQTPRYLIKTRGQQVTLSCSPISGHRSVSWYQQTPGQGLQFLFEYFSETQRNKGNFPGRFSGRQFSNSRSEMNVSTLELGDSALYLCAPRDSYEQYFGPGTRLTVT.

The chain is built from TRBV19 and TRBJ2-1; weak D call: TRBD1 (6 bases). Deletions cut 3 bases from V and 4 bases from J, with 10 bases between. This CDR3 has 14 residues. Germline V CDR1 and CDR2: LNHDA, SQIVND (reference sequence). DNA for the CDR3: TGTGCCAGTAGTATTCGTCAGGGGTACAATGAGCAGTTCTTC. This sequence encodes CASSIRQGYNEQFF.

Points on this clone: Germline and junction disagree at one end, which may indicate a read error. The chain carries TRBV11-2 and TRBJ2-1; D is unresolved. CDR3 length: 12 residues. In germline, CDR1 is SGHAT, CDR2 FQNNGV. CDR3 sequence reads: CASSLEYNEQFF. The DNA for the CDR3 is TGTGCCAGCAGCCTAGAATACAATGAGCAGTTCTTC.

The CDR3 bases are TGCGCCAGCAGCCAAGACGGGGGATCTGTTTCCTACGAGCAGTACTTC. The encoded protein is CASSQDGGSVSYEQYF. This chain links TRBV4-3 with TRBJ2-7, with D possibly matching TRBD2 (6 bases). V was pared by 0 bases and J by 1 base, with 13 bases between. This CDR3 is 16 amino acids long. The germline CDR1 and CDR2 sequences are LGHNA and YSLEER.